The 3 T cell receptor beta chains presented below share a single source sample, sequenced in a study of T cell responses to AZD1222 COVID-19 vaccine. The repertoire was sequenced with immunoSEQ multiplex PCR; TCRdb's copy has only in-frame clones and lacks some. The sample lists approximately 160,000 clones; around 94% were seen once. The sample here was peripheral blood, taken 28 days after the second AZD1222 dose. The receptors originated from an adult who received the AZD1222 COVID-19 vaccine.

The chain is built from TRBV27 and TRBJ1-2; 8 nucleotides line up with TRBD1. J lost 5 bases, V lost 7 bases, and 12 bases had no gene match. Germline lookup yields CDR1 MNHEY and CDR2 SMNVEV (reference sequence). The CDR3 has 15 residues. Here the CDR3 DNA reads TGTGCCAGCAAAAAGGGGGACAGGCACAGGTATGGCTACACCTTC. Translated: CASKKGDRHRYGYTF.

This clone was observed a handful of times. This chain joins TRBV28 and TRBJ1-1; TRBD1 is a possible D gene (5 bases). V was trimmed by 6 bases and J by 4 bases, leaving 21 bases between them. CDR1 is MDHEN, CDR2 SYDVKM, per germline. CDR3 length: 16 amino acids. The chain's CDR3 is CASRPGGFSRGTEAFF. CDR3 DNA sequence: TGTGCCAGCAGACCCGGGGGGTTTAGTAGGGGCACTGAAGCTTTCTTT.

This chain joins TRBV13 and TRBJ1-4, with D possibly being TRBD1 (5 bases). The CDR3 contains 15 residues. The V gene's germline CDR1 is PRHDT and CDR2 FYEKMQ (reference sequence). Between the trimmed V and J ends, which lost 4 bases and 3 bases, there was a span of 12 bases. The CDR3 is CASSSGGPANEKLFF. Written as DNA, the CDR3 is TGTGCCAGCAGCTCTGGGGGACCGGCTAATGAAAAACTGTTTTTT.